A single sample gave rise to the 2 T cell receptor beta chains below, sequenced in a study of T-cell reconstitution after alpha-beta-depleted transplantation in children. Using unique molecular identifiers, the investigators prepared the TCRbeta library. TCRdb itself ran the PCR reads through MiXCR, one entry per CDR3 protein. The table lists 500,000 to 750,000 distinct CDR3 sequences, over 10% of them singletons. This specimen consisted of PBMCs, mostly from graft donor cells, obtained 360 days after TCRalphabeta/CD19-depleted stem cell transplant. The receptors here all came from a male patient under 18 who had a stem cell transplant for acute myeloid leukemia, so the T cells may come from the graft donor.

This clonotype was counted ten times or more. Germline is not matched at one junction end, which may reflect a read error. DNA for the CDR3: TGTGCTAGCAGCACCGGGACTAGCGGCTTCCAAGAGACCCAGTACTTC. Amino acids: CASSTGTSGFQETQYF. The gene calls are TRBV7-7 and TRBJ2-5; 11 bases agree with TRBD2. The CDR3 is 16 amino acids. From germline, CDR1 is SSHAT and CDR2 FNYEAQ (reference sequence).

V and J are TRBV2 and TRBJ2-2, with 10 positions matching TRBD1. Germline-derived CDR1 and CDR2 are SNHLY and FYNNEI. V dropped 8 bases and J dropped 5; count of bases not matched to a gene: 5. The CDR3 length is 14 residues. The CDR3 coding sequence is TGTGCCAGCCGACAGGGGGCCGGGACCGGGGAGCTGTTTTTT. Translating it yields CASRQGAGTGELFF.